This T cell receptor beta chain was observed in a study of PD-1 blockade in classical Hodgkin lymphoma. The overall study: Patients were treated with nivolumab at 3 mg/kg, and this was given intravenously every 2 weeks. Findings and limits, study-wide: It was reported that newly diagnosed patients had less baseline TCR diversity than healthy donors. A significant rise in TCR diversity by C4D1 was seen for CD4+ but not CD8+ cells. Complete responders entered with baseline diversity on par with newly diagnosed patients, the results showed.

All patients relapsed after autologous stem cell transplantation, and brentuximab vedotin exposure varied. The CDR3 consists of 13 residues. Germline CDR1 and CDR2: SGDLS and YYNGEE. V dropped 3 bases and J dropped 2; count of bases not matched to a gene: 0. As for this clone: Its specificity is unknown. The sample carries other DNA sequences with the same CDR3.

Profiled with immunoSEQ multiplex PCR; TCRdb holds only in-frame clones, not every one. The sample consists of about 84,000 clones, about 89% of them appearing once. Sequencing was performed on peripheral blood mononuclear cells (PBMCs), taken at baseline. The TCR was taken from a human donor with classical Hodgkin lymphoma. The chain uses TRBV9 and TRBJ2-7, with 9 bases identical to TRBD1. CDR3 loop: CASSGQGAYEQYF. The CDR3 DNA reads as TGTGCCAGCAGCGGACAGGGGGCCTACGAGCAGTACTTC.